This T cell receptor (beta chain) was captured by sequencing in a study of cytomegalovirus exposure and HLA in healthy donors. Turning to this clone: As yet, its antigen is unknown.

This CDR3 has 15 residues. The trim removed 5 bases at V and 8 bases at J, leaving 9 bases unmatched. The germline gives CDR1 MNHNY, CDR2 SVGAGI (reference sequence). Study-wide points: Some TCR beta chains (more than 150 of them) were listed as cytomegalovirus-associated.

Primers included in the PCR were 60 Vbeta and 13 Jbeta primers. The table came from immunoSEQ multiplex PCR; TCRdb's copy has only in-frame clones and leaves some out. The data hold around 140,000 clones, with about 80% observed a single time. Sequenced material: PBMCs. This receptor was obtained from a man younger than 40 in good health and CMV-seropositive. The V and J genes are TRBV6-6 and TRBJ2-1; 10 bases are a match to TRBD2. CDR3 in amino acids: CASSPAGGPRDEQFF. For the CDR3, the DNA is TGTGCCAGCAGTCCAGCGGGAGGGCCTCGGGATGAGCAGTTCTTC.